These 27 T cell receptor beta chains were sequenced from one sample in a study of T cells in Graves' hyperthyroidism and ophthalmopathy. TCR beta CDR3 regions were amplified from RNA transcripts. The HTBI primer set was used in a first-round RT-PCR of the TCR CDR3. In TCRdb, the multiplex PCR reads were re-called with MiXCR into one record per CDR3 protein. The sample has fewer than 600,000 distinct CDR3 sequences; around 13% are singletons. The sample comprised blood. The receptors come from a woman in her 40s with Graves' hyperthyroidism.

This clonotype was recorded at least ten times. The chain joins TRBV12-3 or TRBV12-4 to TRBJ2-7, with TRBD1 identical over 11 bases. This CDR3 spans 14 amino acids. Trimming at V came to 4 bases and at J to 6 bases, leaving 5 bases not matched to a gene. The CDR3 nucleotides read TGTGCCAGCAGTTCCCGGGACAGGGGGATCGAGCAGTACTTC. Its protein is CASSSRDRGIEQYF.

This clonotype has at least ten counts. The junction does not match germline at one end; this may be a read error. The J gene is TRBJ1-1, the V gene TRBV3-1; D is uncertain. Germline V gene data show CDR1 as LGHDT and CDR2 as YNNKEL (reference sequence). The CDR3 loop spans 14 amino acids. The CDR3 nucleotides are TGTGCCAGCAGCCCCCACAACGGGAACGCTGAAGCTTTCTTT. This encodes CASSPHNGNAEAFF.

The table lists this clonotype with many counts. This rearrangement joins TRBV27 to TRBJ2-7; the match to TRBD2 covers 9 bases. The CDR3 consists of 14 residues. From germline, CDR1 is MNHEY and CDR2 SMNVEV (reference sequence). Trimming at V came to 4 bases and at J to 5 bases, leaving 6 bases not matched to a gene. The CDR3 sequence: CASSSREGRDEQYF. The CDR3 DNA reads TGTGCCAGCAGTTCGCGGGAGGGCCGAGACGAGCAGTACTTC.

The table lists this clonotype with many counts. The J gene is TRBJ1-2, the V gene TRBV20-1; the D gene is possibly TRBD1 (6 bases). V shed 6 bases and J shed 2 bases, with 13 bases lying between them. CDR1 is DFQATT and CDR2 is SNEGSKA in the germline V gene (reference sequence). This CDR3 region has 13 residues. The CDR3: CSAVGAANYGYTF. In nucleotides, the CDR3 is TGCAGTGCCGTGGGGGCCGCGAACTATGGCTACACCTTC.

This rearrangement joins TRBV12-5 to TRBJ2-3, with 7 bases identical to TRBD2. The ends lost 1 base at V and 7 bases at J; junction bases unmatched: 11. Germline values: CDR1 LGHNT, CDR2 FRNRAP. The CDR3 consists of 16 residues. CDR3 region: CASGLGPWGGTHTQYF. As DNA, the CDR3 is TGTGCTAGTGGTTTGGGACCTTGGGGGGGTACGCATACGCAGTATTTT.

The V gene is TRBV7-9, the J gene TRBJ2-3; TRBD2 agrees at 7 bases. J lost 2 bases, V lost 3 bases, and 11 bases had no gene match. Germline assignment: CDR1 SEHNR and CDR2 FQNEAQ (reference sequence). This CDR3 region has 17 residues. In DNA form, the CDR3 reads TGTGCCAGCAGCTTTCAGTTCACTAGCGCTTCCACAGATACGCAGTATTTT. This gives the protein CASSFQFTSASTDTQYF.

V gene TRBV5-6 combines with J gene TRBJ1-2; maybe TRBD1 (6 bases). V gave up 4 bases and J gave up 2 bases, with 24 bases separating them. The CDR3 consists of 18 residues. Germline loops: CDR1 SGHDT, CDR2 YYEEEE. The CDR3 DNA is TGTGCCAGCAGCACGTTCGGTGTGGGGGGCGGTAGGAACTATGGCTACACCTTC. Amino acid sequence: CASSTFGVGGGRNYGYTF.

V is TRBV9 and J is TRBJ2-5, with a tentative D call TRBD1 (6 bases). There are 13 residues in the CDR3. Trimming stripped 3 bases from V and 5 bases from J, with 11 bases between. Germline CDR1 is SGDLS and CDR2 is YYNGEE. This CDR3 is CASSALTGETQYF. CDR3 nucleotides: TGTGCCAGCAGCGCCCTCACAGGGGAGACCCAGTACTTC.

The sample holds many counts of this clonotype. This sequence joins TRBV19 and TRBJ1-1; tentative D call: TRBD1 (5 bases). The CDR3 runs to 12 residues. V lost 7 bases and J lost 8, with 14 bases in between. CDR1 is LNHDA, CDR2 SQIVND, per germline (reference sequence). The CDR3 region has the DNA TGTGCCAGTACCGTCGGGGGATCCGAAGCTTTCTTT. Residues: CASTVGGSEAFF.

The J gene is TRBJ1-5, the V gene TRBV27, with D possibly matching TRBD1 (6 bases). V lost 5 bases to trimming and J lost 3 bases, with 20 bases between them. This CDR3 comprises 17 residues. CDR1 and CDR2 from the germline V gene are MNHEY and SMNVEV (reference sequence). CDR3 sequence reads: CASSPHRTVIPNQPQHF. The CDR3 region has the DNA TGTGCCAGCAGTCCACATCGGACAGTGATCCCCAATCAGCCCCAGCATTTT.

The rearrangement joins TRBV5-1 to TRBJ2-2; D perhaps matches TRBD1 (6 bases). Germline loops: CDR1 SGHRS, CDR2 YFSETQ. The CDR3 runs to 14 residues. V lost 6 bases, J lost 4 bases, and 13 bases lay in between. This chain's CDR3 is CASKGTTTTGELFF. The CDR3 DNA reads as TGCGCCAGCAAAGGGACAACCACCACCGGGGAGCTGTTTTTT.

The chain joins TRBV10-3 to TRBJ2-5; TRBD2 matches at 13 bases. The CDR3 runs to 16 residues. Per the germline V gene, CDR1 is ENHRY and CDR2 is SYGVKD. V lost 6 bases to trimming and J lost 2 bases; unmatched junction nucleotides: 6. CDR3 nucleotides: TGTGCCATCAGCGGGACTAGCGGGGATACTCAAGAGACCCAGTACTTC. It specifies CAISGTSGDTQETQYF.

Ten or more counts support this clonotype. The genes are TRBV3-1 and TRBJ1-1; D possibly corresponds to TRBD1 (5 bases). The CDR3 is made up of 16 amino acids. CDR1 is LGHDT and CDR2 is YNNKEL in the germline V gene (reference sequence). Trimming left V 3 bases short and J 0 bases short, with 14 bases between. The CDR3 sequence: CASSHPEDNMNTEAFF. CDR3 sequence (DNA): TGTGCCAGCAGCCATCCCGAGGACAACATGAACACTGAAGCTTTCTTT.

This clonotype was picked up many times. The J gene is TRBJ1-1, the V gene TRBV11-2; 10 bases align to TRBD1. The length of the CDR3 is 14 residues. Germline CDR1 and CDR2: SGHAT and FQNNGV. The V segment lost 0 bases and the J segment 5 bases; nucleotides outside the gene matches: 0. The CDR3 sequence is CASSLEGQGTEAFF. In DNA, the CDR3 is TGTGCCAGCAGCTTAGAGGGACAGGGGACTGAAGCTTTCTTT.

This clonotype was seen repeatedly, ten times or more. This chain connects TRBV15 to TRBJ2-3; 16 nucleotides match TRBD2. CDR1 is LNHNV and CDR2 is YYDKDF in the germline V gene (reference sequence). V trimming: 1 base; J trimming: 6 bases; junction bases outside the gene matches: 1. This CDR3 spans 16 amino acids. The CDR3 DNA sequence: TGTGCCACCAGCAGAGGGGGACTAGCGGGAGGGGATACGCAGTATTTT. Its protein is CATSRGGLAGGDTQYF.

This clonotype was seen ten or more times. J is TRBJ1-1 and V is TRBV12-3 or TRBV12-4; D uncertain. The ends were cut back, 5 bases at V and 5 bases at J, with 9 bases in the middle. This CDR3 contains 12 residues. CDR3 DNA sequence: TGTGCCAGCAGTCCCTACGGGACTGAAGCTTTCTTT. It translates to CASSPYGTEAFF.

A few counts support this clonotype. The chain is built from TRBV2 and TRBJ2-1, with TRBD1 matching 9 bases. Per germline, CDR1 SNHLY and CDR2 FYNNEI. CDR3 size: 14 residues. V gave up 8 bases and J gave up 7 bases; unmatched junction bases: 9. As DNA, the CDR3 is TGTGCCAGCTCGGGACAGGGAAAAAGAAATGAGCAGTTCTTC. This encodes CASSGQGKRNEQFF.

This chain uses TRBV7-9 with TRBJ2-5, with TRBD2 identical over 9 bases. Germline loops: CDR1 SEHNR, CDR2 FQNEAQ (reference sequence). The CDR3 runs 17 residues. V was clipped by 5 bases and J by 7 bases; unmatched bases: 17. The CDR3 region is CASSPPSAGGPSGTQYF. The CDR3, as DNA: TGTGCCAGCAGCCCCCCGTCGGCGGGAGGGCCCTCGGGGACCCAGTACTTC.

This clonotype has at least ten counts. CDR3 DNA sequence: TGTGCCAGCAGCCCCCTGGTCCAGCGGGAGGGGGAGACCCAGTACTTC. The encoded protein is CASSPLVQREGETQYF. The chain uses TRBV3-1 and TRBJ2-5, with 10 bases aligning to TRBD2. The germline CDR1 and CDR2 sequences are LGHDT and YNNKEL (reference sequence). The CDR3 is 16 residues long. J lost 5 bases, V lost 4 bases, and 10 bases had no gene match.

This clonotype occurred a few times. This sequence joins TRBV20-1 and TRBJ2-7, with a tentative D call TRBD2 (6 bases). V lost 0 bases and J lost 6, with 15 bases in between. This CDR3 has 14 amino acids. Germline values: CDR1 DFQATT, CDR2 SNEGSKA (reference sequence). This CDR3 reads CSARDGMGGSEQYF. The CDR3 DNA is TGCAGTGCTAGAGATGGGATGGGGGGTAGCGAGCAGTACTTC.

V usage is TRBV9 and J usage is TRBJ1-5, with a possible D match to TRBD1 (5 bases). V gave up 4 bases and J gave up 5 bases, with 13 bases separating them. This CDR3 is built from 14 residues. Germline lookup yields CDR1 SGDLS and CDR2 YYNGEE. DNA of the CDR3: TGTGCCAGCAGCCCCGGGACCGTGGATCAGCCCCAGCATTTT. Its protein is CASSPGTVDQPQHF.

J is TRBJ2-2 and V is TRBV7-2; D call uncertain. Trimming stripped 3 bases from V and 5 bases from J, with 7 bases between. The CDR3 is 13 amino acids. Per the germline V gene, CDR1 is SGHTA and CDR2 is FQGNSA. The CDR3 loop is CASSFDFTGELFF. DNA of the CDR3: TGTGCCAGCAGCTTCGACTTTACCGGGGAGCTGTTTTTT.

In its sample, this clonotype was seen many times. The V call is TRBV20-1, the J call TRBJ2-2; the match to TRBD1 covers 9 bases. Germline CDR1 DFQATT, CDR2 SNEGSKA (reference sequence). This CDR3 has 14 residues. With 3 bases clipped from V and 8 bases from J, the junction kept 7 bases outside the gene matches. Written as DNA, the CDR3 is TGCAGTGCTAGGGACAGGGGATCTTTAGGGGAGCTGTTTTTT. The encoded protein is CSARDRGSLGELFF.

This clonotype was seen repeatedly, ten times or more. The chain uses TRBV28 and TRBJ1-1; weak D call: TRBD1 (6 bases). The germline V gene encodes CDR1 MDHEN and CDR2 SYDVKM. V lost 3 bases to trimming and J lost 7 bases, with 15 bases between them. The CDR3 consists of 14 residues. The CDR3 nucleotides are TGTGCCAGCAGTTTTGGGGGGCTAATTAGTGAAGCTTTCTTT. Encoded protein: CASSFGGLISEAFF.

This clonotype was seen many times. V gene TRBV20-1 combines with J gene TRBJ2-2; no firm D call. The V gene's germline CDR1 is DFQATT and CDR2 SNEGSKA (reference sequence). This CDR3 is built from 14 residues. V lost 1 base, J lost 2 bases, and 8 bases lay in between. The DNA of the CDR3 is TGCAGTGCTAGAGGCCAGTTTAACACCGGGGAGCTGTTTTTT. Protein sequence: CSARGQFNTGELFF.

The chain joins TRBV5-1 to TRBJ2-7, with 8 bases matching TRBD2. CDR1 is SGHRS and CDR2 is YFSETQ in the germline V gene. The CDR3 extends over 14 amino acids. V lost 0 bases, J lost 3 bases, and 2 bases stayed unmatched. The CDR3 DNA sequence: TGCGCCAGCAGCTTGGGACTAGCGAACTACGAGCAGTACTTC. Protein sequence: CASSLGLANYEQYF. Full variable domain (rest looked up from reference TRBV5-1 and TRBJ2-7): KAGVTQTPRYLIKTRGQQVTLSCSPISGHRSVSWYQQTPGQGLQFLFEYFSETQRNKGNFPGRFSGRQFSNSRSEMNVSTLELGDSALYLCASSLGLANYEQYFGPGTRLTVT.

This chain links TRBV12-3 or TRBV12-4 with TRBJ1-5; 7 bases map to TRBD1. This CDR3 spans 14 amino acids. Trimming removed 8 bases from V and 0 bases from J; junction bases left unmatched: 4. CDR3 amino acids: CASCTGDSNQPQHF. The CDR3 bases are TGTGCCAGCTGTACAGGGGATAGCAATCAGCCCCAGCATTTT.